One sample yielded the 2 T cell receptor beta chains listed below, sequenced in a study of blood T cell repertoires in COVID-19. Repertoires were generated with immunoSEQ multiplex PCR, while TCRdb's copy carries only in-frame clones and drops some. The data hold 87,000 or so clones, with over 80% observed a single time. The sequenced material came from peripheral blood. The source is a woman of 80 years or more with active or convalescent COVID-19.

This clone showed up just a few times. The rearrangement uses TRBV4-3 and TRBJ1-1, with TRBD1 matching over 7 bases. This CDR3 region has 18 residues. CDR1 LGHNA and CDR2 YSLEER come from the germline V gene. The junction had 13 bases not matched to a gene; V was cut back by 1 base and J by 2 bases. The CDR3 is CASSQAWNRGVRNTEAFF. The CDR3 DNA follows: TGCGCCAGCAGCCAAGCGTGGAACAGGGGCGTTCGTAACACTGAAGCTTTCTTT.

The rearrangement uses TRBV9 and TRBJ2-1, with 15 positions matching TRBD2. Germline CDR1 and CDR2: SGDLS and YYNGEE. There are 13 residues in the CDR3. J gave up 9 bases and V 5 bases, and 0 bases lay outside the gene matches. The DNA of the CDR3 is TGTGCCAGCAGGGGACTAGCGGGAGGTGAGCAGTTCTTC. Its translation: CASRGLAGGEQFF.